The next 14 T cell receptor beta chains were all read from a single sample in a study of control samples from healthy donors and cancer patients. Using immunoSEQ multiplex PCR, the repertoire was profiled, and TCRdb retains in-frame clones only, with some absent. The sample consists of some 150,000 clones, about 94% of them appearing once. Sequences were obtained from blood. The receptor source for this set is a man aged 50-59 years in good health.

This chain links TRBV5-1 with TRBJ2-5, with 7 bases matching TRBD2. Trimming cost V 0 bases and J 9 bases; bases outside gene matches: 17. CDR3 length equals 17 residues. Germline loops: CDR1 SGHRS, CDR2 YFSETQ. This CDR3 reads CASSLAFAGELRGPQYF. In nucleotides, the CDR3 is TGCGCCAGCAGCTTGGCCTTCGCGGGAGAGCTCCGTGGGCCCCAGTACTTC.

V usage is TRBV9 and J usage is TRBJ2-5, with 7 bases identical to TRBD2. Trimming removed 0 bases from V and 1 base from J; junction bases left unmatched: 6. The CDR3 is made up of 16 amino acids. Germline V CDR1 and CDR2: SGDLS, YYNGEE. The CDR3 here is CASSVVPSGSQETQYF. CDR3 nucleotides: TGTGCCAGCAGCGTAGTACCTAGCGGATCCCAAGAGACCCAGTACTTC. The full variable domain, its missing parts supplied by reference TRBV9 and TRBJ2-5, is DSGVTQTPKHLITATGQRVTLRCSPRSGDLSVYWYQQSLDQGLQFLIQYYNGEERAKGNILERFSAQQFPDLHSELNLSSLELGDSALYFCASSVVPSGSQETQYFGPGTRLLVL.

This clone was seen a handful of times. The V gene is TRBV7-3, the J gene TRBJ1-3; no definite D call. Germline CDR1 and CDR2: SGHTA and FQGTGA. The V and J ends lost 2 bases and 4 bases respectively, with 9 bases between them. This CDR3 has 14 residues. DNA of the CDR3: TGTGCCAGCAGCTTAGGCCCGGGGGGAAACACCATATATTTT. It codes for CASSLGPGGNTIYF.

The chain couples TRBV28 to TRBJ2-5, with TRBD2 identical over 10 bases. The CDR3 is 15 amino acids. With 5 bases clipped from V and 5 bases from J, the junction kept 8 bases outside the gene matches. Germline assignment: CDR1 MDHEN and CDR2 SYDVKM. CDR3 amino acids: CASSPWTSGGETQYF. CDR3 coding DNA: TGTGCCAGCAGTCCATGGACTAGCGGAGGTGAGACCCAGTACTTC.

This clone turned up a few times. The chain employs TRBV18 and TRBJ2-2; 9 bases align to TRBD1. Germline V gives CDR1 KGHSH, CDR2 LQKENI. Germline trimming cut 6 bases from V and 4 bases from J; bases unmatched to any gene: 6. The CDR3 runs 15 residues. Written as DNA, the CDR3 is TGTGCCAGCTCTCAAAGACAGGGGGTCACCGGGGAGCTGTTTTTT. Its protein product is CASSQRQGVTGELFF.

The V gene is TRBV5-4, the J gene TRBJ2-5; 7 nucleotides line up with TRBD1. CDR3 length equals 15 residues. V was pared by 4 bases and J by 2 bases, with 8 bases of the junction left unmatched. CDR1 is SGHNT and CDR2 is YYREEE in the germline V gene (reference sequence). CDR3 sequence reads: CASSAWDSMQETQYF. For the CDR3, the DNA is TGTGCCAGCAGCGCATGGGACAGCATGCAAGAGACCCAGTACTTC.

This chain connects TRBV18 to TRBJ1-1; 9 bases fit TRBD1. This CDR3 is 15 amino acids long. The junction had 10 bases not matched to a gene; V was cut back by 8 bases and J by 3 bases. CDR1 KGHSH and CDR2 LQKENI come from the germline V gene. The DNA for the CDR3 is TGTGCCAGCGACCCGGGACAGGGTTTTCACACTGAAGCTTTCTTT. This codes for CASDPGQGFHTEAFF.

The rearrangement joins TRBV19 to TRBJ2-3; tentative D call: TRBD2 (6 bases). From germline, CDR1 is LNHDA and CDR2 SQIVND (reference sequence). The CDR3 is 16 amino acids. The V end lost 5 bases, the J end lost 1 base, and 16 bases lay between the germline ends. The CDR3 DNA reads as TGTGCCAGTAGTGCCGGGACTCCCGGGGGCACAGATACGCAGTATTTT. It encodes CASSAGTPGGTDTQYF.

The rearrangement uses TRBV5-1 and TRBJ2-7; 7 positions agree with TRBD1. The CDR3 sequence is 14 residues long. V shed 4 bases, J shed 7 bases, and the junction held 11 bases outside the gene matches. Germline assignment: CDR1 SGHRS and CDR2 YFSETQ. CDR3 sequence reads: CASSPGQVVREQYF. CDR3 coding DNA: TGCGCCAGCAGCCCAGGACAGGTAGTCCGGGAGCAGTACTTC.

V usage is TRBV4-1 and J usage is TRBJ1-4; 8 bases map to TRBD1. Losses at the gene ends were 4 bases for V and 7 bases for J; bases not matched to a gene: 8. From germline, CDR1 is MGHRA and CDR2 YSYEKL. The CDR3 length is 15 residues. Here the CDR3 DNA reads TGCGCCAGCAGCCTTCGGACAGGGTTGCTTGAAAAACTGTTTTTT. Translated: CASSLRTGLLEKLFF.

The chain uses TRBV6-2 or TRBV6-3 and TRBJ2-3, with 8 bases identical to TRBD2. Losses at the gene ends were 2 bases for V and 4 bases for J; bases not matched to a gene: 5. The germline gives CDR1 MNHEY, CDR2 SVGEGT. The CDR3 extends over 15 amino acids. The CDR3 reads CASSYRSSGSDTQYF. In DNA, the CDR3 is TGTGCCAGCAGTTACAGGTCTAGCGGGTCAGATACGCAGTATTTT.

The chain carries TRBV14 and TRBJ2-5; D gene ambiguous. The V end lost 4 bases, the J end lost 1 base, and 7 bases lay between the germline ends. The CDR3 runs to 13 residues. Germline V gives CDR1 SGHDN, CDR2 FVKESK. The CDR3 DNA is TGTGCCAGCAGCCGCACCGGCCAAGAGACCCAGTACTTC. Amino acid sequence: CASSRTGQETQYF.

The chain joins TRBV19 to TRBJ2-1, with 8 nucleotides matching TRBD2. This CDR3 is built from 14 residues. CDR1 and CDR2 (germline): LNHDA, SQIVND (reference sequence). With 9 bases clipped from V and 6 bases from J, the junction kept 10 bases outside the gene matches. The CDR3 sequence is CASKMGLEPNEQFF. The DNA of the CDR3 is TGTGCCAGCAAAATGGGACTAGAGCCCAATGAGCAGTTCTTC.

The V gene is TRBV7-2, the J gene TRBJ2-1; perhaps D is TRBD1 or TRBD2 (5 bases each). This CDR3 has 15 amino acids. Per germline, CDR1 SGHTA and CDR2 FQGNSA. The V gene lost 4 bases and the J gene lost 9 bases, with 19 bases spanning the gap. The CDR3 nucleotides are TGTGCCAGCAGCTCCCGTGAGGGGTTTCAGGGTGAGCAGTTCTTC. It yields the protein CASSSREGFQGEQFF.